This TCR beta chain comes out of a study of T cells in pancreatic ductal adenocarcinoma. Study results and caveats: Results skew toward the minority of patients with early-stage disease. Compared with tumor, blood showed more total productive templates and about 8-fold more clonotypes.

No neoadjuvant therapy was given to the selected pancreatic ductal adenocarcinoma patients before their surgery. The method was immunoSEQ multiplex PCR; TCRdb's version includes in-frame clones alone and lacks a portion of them. This sample has around 31,000 clones, with approximately 92% found just once. There are 14 residues in the CDR3. The V and J ends lost 3 bases and 0 bases respectively, with 8 bases between them. Looked up from germline, CDR1 is MNHNS and CDR2 is SASEGT. Comments on this clone: Antigen: not known.

The V and J genes are TRBV6-1 and TRBJ1-1; no definite D call. This clonotype originated in a human donor with pancreatic ductal adenocarcinoma. The sequencing input was PBMCs. CDR3 sequence (DNA): TGTGCCAGCAGTGACTCTGGAGTGAACACTGAAGCTTTCTTT. Its protein is CASSDSGVNTEAFF.